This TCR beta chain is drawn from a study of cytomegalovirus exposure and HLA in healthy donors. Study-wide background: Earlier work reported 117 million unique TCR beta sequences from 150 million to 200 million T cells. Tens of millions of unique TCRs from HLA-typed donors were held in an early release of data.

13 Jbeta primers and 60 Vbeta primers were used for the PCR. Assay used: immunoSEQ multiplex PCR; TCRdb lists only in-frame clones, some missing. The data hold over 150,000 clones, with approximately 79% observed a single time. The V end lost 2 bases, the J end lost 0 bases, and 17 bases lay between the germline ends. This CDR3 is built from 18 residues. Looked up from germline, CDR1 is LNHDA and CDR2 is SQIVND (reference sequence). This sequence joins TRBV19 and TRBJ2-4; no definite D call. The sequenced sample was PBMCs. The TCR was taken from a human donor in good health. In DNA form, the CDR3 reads TGTGCCAGTAGTATACGACATTCCCAGCAACTAGCCAAAAACATTCAGTACTTC. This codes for CASSIRHSQQLAKNIQYF.